This record concerns one T cell receptor (beta chain) sequence. This clonotype was seen a few times. No cognate antigen has been identified for it. Base qualities are not recorded, but no much larger clone differs from it by a single base. The data derive from a study of blood T cells in healthy people across ages (dated by TCRdb to between 2014 and 2017). Regarding the research as a whole: In model experiments, template switching captured roughly one uniquely barcoded TCR beta cDNA molecule for every two T cells. Donors of different ages were randomly distributed across sequencing lanes to avoid experimental bias. Donors were grouped into four age groups: young (average roughly 15 years), middle-aged (over 35), aged (over 55) and long-lived (approximately 75). For two donors (one aged 18 to 30 and one aged 80 or older), the study analyzed two additional independent replicas of 1 million unique cDNA reads from the same blood draw. Age-related changes in TCR beta repertoire diversity were measured in the study by deep sequencing normalized with unique cDNA molecular identifiers. The investigation overall reported the following: The CMV infection status of donors was not known, potentially confounding age-related changes in expanded clonotypes. Since profiling was done on bulk unsorted PBMCs, naive and antigen-experienced compartments could not be conclusively compared. The percentage of naive T cells measured by flow cytometry correlated strongly with observed TCR beta diversity. The long-lived group showed more naive CD4+ T cells, fewer expanded clones and increased TCR diversity than the aged group, suggesting age selection. Observed TCR beta diversity per million T cells fell roughly linearly with age, and a significant reduction was already apparent by age around 36. Estimates of total diversity based on one million sequenced T cells were considered lower bounds and underestimates.

Systemically healthy Caucasian individuals from Russia, approximately 39 in total and aged roughly 6 to 100 years, were included as donors. Each donor gave about 11 milliliters of peripheral blood, drawn into EDTA-treated Vacutainer tubes. Ficoll-Paque density-gradient centrifugation was used to isolate PBMCs, with at least 7 million per sample. Trizol reagent was used to extract total RNA from PBMCs, with at least 6 micrograms per sample. For every donor, flow cytometry on a PBMC aliquot measured the percentage of naive CD45RAhigh/CD27high T cells. The library was built by means of 5' RACE. The reads were generated on an Illumina HiSeq 2500. The second PCR ran for roughly 6 to 11 cycles and used a J-beta primer mix along with a sample-barcoded 5' primer. Each TCR beta cDNA molecule received a unique molecular identifier from a template-switch 5' adaptor carrying 12 random nucleotides. Each sample yielded at least 2.5 million CDR3-containing paired-end reads. First-strand cDNA was synthesized from all RNA with the Mint cDNA synthesis kit, primed by a TRBC-specific oligonucleotide. All cDNA was treated with uracil-DNA glycosylase and then went through a first 18-cycle PCR with the universal primers M1SS and BC2_uni_R. The original methods were these. For normalization, 1 million high-quality reads, each with a distinct molecular identifier, were randomly selected from each sample. Reads sharing molecular identifiers were discarded rather than binned into consensus sequences. MiTCR, set to a Q25 quality threshold and the strictest error-elimination algorithm, was used for CDR3 identification, clonotype clustering and error correction. A nonparametric unseen species model with Euler transformation was used to estimate lower-bound total TCR beta diversity. Using fastp trimming at Q25 and MiXCR clonotype assembly, TCRdb reanalyzed the public sequencing data and kept in-frame beta chains. Each CDR3 protein appears once, grouped with its most common genes and DNA. TCRdb, not the authors, supplied the V and J calls. The sample table contains hundreds of thousands of distinct CDR3 sequences; only one count was recorded for about 62% of them. The ten largest clones capture around 20% of the sample.

The germline V gene yields SQVTM for CDR1 and ANQGSEA for CDR2. The germline ends are 10 bases apart after V is trimmed by 3 bases and J by 4 bases. The CDR3 measures 12 amino acids from cysteine to phenylalanine. The read is trimmed to its CDR3 DNA, 36 bases read in frame from base 1. The sequence was collected from a man younger than 40 in good health. The chain is encoded by TRBV29-1 joined to TRBJ2-7; no D gene can be assigned with confidence. The sequenced material came from blood. The sequenced DNA is TGCAGCGTTGATTTCGCCGGGTACGAGCAGTACTTC. This encodes CSVDFAGYEQYF.